These 5 T cell receptor beta chains were sequenced from one sample in a study of blood T cell repertoires in COVID-19. TCRdb's table, derived via immunoSEQ multiplex PCR, lists solely in-frame clones and lacks some. Among about 120,000 clones listed, 90% were seen once. The sample was peripheral blood. The receptors originated from a woman aged 55-75 years with COVID-19, enrolled during active disease.

This chain uses TRBV5-4 with TRBJ2-2, with TRBD2 identical over 10 bases. CDR1 is SGHNT, CDR2 YYREEE, per germline (reference sequence). The CDR3 is made up of 18 amino acids. With V trimmed by 1 base and J by 0 bases, 6 bases remained unmatched. The CDR3 DNA sequence: TGTGCCAGCAGCTTGCCATTAGCGGGGGGAGCGAACACCGGGGAGCTGTTTTTT. Its protein product is CASSLPLAGGANTGELFF.

This chain uses TRBV18 with TRBJ1-1; the match to TRBD1 covers 8 bases. The V gene end was trimmed by 4 bases and the J gene end by 1 base; junction bases not matched to a gene: 2. Germline-derived CDR1 and CDR2 are KGHSH and LQKENI. The CDR3 sequence is 14 residues long. CDR3 DNA sequence: TGTGCCAGCTCACAGGGACAGGAGAACACTGAAGCTTTCTTT. Protein: CASSQGQENTEAFF.

This clone was seen more than once but under ten times. The chain couples TRBV14 to TRBJ2-5, with D perhaps TRBD2 (6 bases). Germline V gene data show CDR1 as SGHDN and CDR2 as FVKESK. The CDR3 contains 15 residues. V lost 0 bases to trimming and J lost 5 bases, with 13 bases between them. In DNA, the CDR3 is TGTGCCAGCAGCCAAGATAGCGGTAGGGTGGAGACCCAGTACTTC. This encodes CASSQDSGRVETQYF.

The chain couples TRBV29-1 to TRBJ2-1; tentatively, D is TRBD1 (6 bases). Germline V gives CDR1 SQVTM, CDR2 ANQGSEA. Between the trimmed V and J ends, which lost 4 bases and 7 bases, there was a span of 11 bases. The CDR3 has 12 residues. For the CDR3, the DNA is TGCAGCGTTGCCAGGGGTTCGAATGAGCAGTTCTTC. It specifies CSVARGSNEQFF.

The V gene is TRBV6-6, the J gene TRBJ1-2, with 9 nucleotides matching TRBD1. The ends lost 6 bases at V and 10 bases at J; junction bases unmatched: 12. Germline CDR1 reads MNHNY; CDR2 reads SVGAGI (reference sequence). The CDR3 length is 14 residues. CDR3 in amino acids: CASSLDRTGAIYTF. DNA of the CDR3: TGTGCCAGCAGCCTCGATCGGACAGGGGCGATCTACACCTTC.